One sample yielded the 19 T cell receptor beta chains listed below, sequenced in a study of control samples from healthy donors and cancer patients. The method was immunoSEQ multiplex PCR; TCRdb's version includes in-frame clones alone and lacks a portion of them. The sample consists of tens of thousands of clones, approximately 91% of them appearing once. The specimen was blood. These receptors were collected from a woman in her twenties or thirties in good health.

V gene TRBV6-1 combines with J gene TRBJ1-4; D is possibly TRBD1 (5 bases). V was cut by 4 bases and J by 1 base, with 13 bases left in between. The germline gives CDR1 MNHNS, CDR2 SASEGT. The length of the CDR3 is 16 residues. The DNA of the CDR3 is TGTGCCAGCAGTGGCCTCCAGGGACGAACTAATGAAAAACTGTTTTTT. It encodes CASSGLQGRTNEKLFF.

The chain joins TRBV14 to TRBJ2-1; a possible D gene is TRBD1 (5 bases). The CDR3 runs 14 residues. V was trimmed by 4 bases and J by 6 bases, leaving 13 bases between them. Germline V lookup: CDR1 SGHDN, CDR2 FVKESK. CDR3 DNA: TGTGCCAGCAGCCCCCCTGCTAGGGGCAATGAGCAGTTCTTC. Its protein product is CASSPPARGNEQFF. Full variable domain (remainder filled in from reference TRBV14 and TRBJ2-1): EAGVTQFPSHSVIEKGQTVTLRCDPISGHDNLYWYRRVMGKEIKFLLHFVKESKQDESGMPNNRFLAERTGGTYSTLKVQPAELEDSGVYFCASSPPARGNEQFFGPGTRLTVL.

V gene TRBV2 combines with J gene TRBJ1-1; no clear D. Germline V gene lookup returns CDR1 SNHLY and CDR2 FYNNEI. The CDR3 is made up of 12 amino acids. The V end was cut by 7 bases, the J end by 5 bases, with 11 bases between. The CDR3 sequence: CASKTLGTEAFF. DNA of the CDR3: TGTGCCAGCAAGACACTCGGGACTGAAGCTTTCTTT.

V usage is TRBV6-5 and J usage is TRBJ1-6, with D perhaps TRBD1 (6 bases). The V gene lost 5 bases and the J gene lost 9 bases, with 17 bases spanning the gap. Germline V gene lookup returns CDR1 MNHEY and CDR2 SVGAGI. This CDR3 is 15 amino acids long. The CDR3 sequence is CASSRQGTFGSPLHF. In nucleotides, the CDR3 is TGTGCCAGCAGTAGGCAGGGGACGTTTGGTTCACCCCTCCACTTT.

This CDR3 is CASSLGQGKTEAFF. CDR3 in DNA: TGCGCCAGCAGCTTAGGACAGGGGAAGACTGAAGCTTTCTTT. V usage is TRBV5-1 and J usage is TRBJ1-1; 9 positions agree with TRBD1. The germline V gene has CDR1 SGHRS and CDR2 YFSETQ. This CDR3 is 14 amino acids long. Trimming removed 2 bases from V and 5 bases from J; junction bases left unmatched: 4.

V is TRBV7-8 and J is TRBJ1-5; 9 bases match TRBD1. V shed 2 bases and J 2 bases; nucleotides not matched to a gene: 4. This CDR3 spans 16 amino acids. Germline V CDR1 and CDR2: SGHVS, FQNEAQ. The CDR3 DNA reads TGTGCCAGCAGCTTACGACAGGGGGAAGGCAATCAGCCCCAGCATTTT. Amino acid sequence: CASSLRQGEGNQPQHF. Based on the CDR3 plus reference TRBV7-8 and TRBJ1-5, the full variable domain is GAGVSQSPRYKVAKRGQDVALRCDPISGHVSLFWYQQALGQGPEFLTYFQNEAQLDKSGLPSDRFFAERPEGSVSTLKIQRTQQEDSAVYLCASSLRQGEGNQPQHFGDGTRLSIL.

This clone appeared once. The chain recombines TRBV5-1 with TRBJ2-7; D is ambiguous. Per the germline V gene, CDR1 is SGHRS and CDR2 is YFSETQ. The V and J ends lost 0 bases and 4 bases respectively, with 8 bases between them. This CDR3 is 13 amino acids long. For the CDR3, the DNA is TGCGCCAGCAGCTTGGTAGGAGAGTACGAGCAGTACTTC. This sequence encodes CASSLVGEYEQYF.

A remark on this clone: No conserved phenylalanine or tryptophan is present at the end of the CDR3, so a read error is the likely explanation. It is unclear where the CDR3 begins or ends on the DNA, so no DNA is shown, and the CDR3 is as TCRdb lists it. The chain combines TRBV30 with TRBJ1-1; the table gives TRBD1 as D, unverified against the DNA. The CDR3 is 10 amino acids long, termini counted. Germline lookup yields CDR1 GTSNPN and CDR2 SVGIG (reference sequence). The CDR3 sequence: CAWRTGQGKV.

The chain carries TRBV6-1 and TRBJ2-1, with D possibly TRBD1 on 6 matching bases. This CDR3 is 16 amino acids long. In germline, CDR1 is MNHNS, CDR2 SASEGT. With 0 bases removed from V and 0 bases from J, the gap between germline ends came to 9 bases. The CDR3 sequence is CASSEAADSSYNEQFF. The DNA for the CDR3 is TGTGCCAGCAGTGAAGCGGCGGACAGCTCCTACAATGAGCAGTTCTTC.

The chain links TRBV27 to TRBJ1-1; D perhaps matches TRBD1 (6 bases). This CDR3 is 18 amino acids long. The ends were cut back, 4 bases at V and 2 bases at J, with 23 bases in the middle. Per the germline V gene, CDR1 is MNHEY and CDR2 is SMNVEV (reference sequence). The CDR3 nucleotides are TGTGCCAGCAGTTCCCGCCAAGCAGGGACAATGCTTAACACTGAAGCTTTCTTT. Translated: CASSSRQAGTMLNTEAFF.

The rearrangement links TRBV27 to TRBJ1-1, with unresolved D. CDR1 is MNHEY, CDR2 SMNVEV, per germline (reference sequence). The CDR3 spans 13 residues. Trimming pared 4 bases from V and 2 bases from J, leaving 8 bases between. The CDR3 spells CASSSTPNTEAFF. The CDR3 DNA sequence: TGTGCCAGCAGTTCGACCCCCAACACTGAAGCTTTCTTT.

This chain links TRBV27 with TRBJ1-1; D call uncertain. Germline CDR1 and CDR2: MNHEY and SMNVEV (reference sequence). The CDR3 loop spans 14 amino acids. V dropped 4 bases and J dropped 4 bases, with 13 bases sitting between them. The CDR3 is CASSSGFAFTEAFF. CDR3 sequence (DNA): TGTGCCAGCAGTTCGGGATTCGCGTTCACTGAAGCTTTCTTT.

The CDR3, as DNA: TGTGCTAGTGGTCCCCGAGGGTCTAGCGGCACAGATACGCAGTATTTT. Translated, it gives CASGPRGSSGTDTQYF. This sequence joins TRBV12-5 and TRBJ2-3; the D gene is possibly TRBD2 (6 bases). This CDR3 has 16 amino acids. The germline V gene has CDR1 LGHNT and CDR2 FRNRAP. Trimming left V 5 bases short and J 1 base short, with 16 bases between. Based on the CDR3 plus reference TRBV12-5 and TRBJ2-3, the full variable domain is DARVTQTPRHKVTEMGQEVTMRCQPILGHNTVFWYRQTMMQGLELLAYFRNRAPLDDSGMPKDRFSAEMPDATLATLKIQPSEPRDSAVYFCASGPRGSSGTDTQYFGPGTRLTVL.

This clone has only a few counts. This chain connects TRBV7-9 to TRBJ1-1; 8 bases line up with TRBD1. V shed 5 bases and J 4 bases; nucleotides not matched to a gene: 3. The CDR3 runs 13 residues. Germline V gene sequence: CDR1 SEHNR, CDR2 FQNEAQ (reference sequence). The CDR3 coding sequence is TGTGCCAGCAGCGAACAGGGGGGCACTGAAGCTTTCTTT. Its translation: CASSEQGGTEAFF.

This clone was observed a handful of times. The chain has TRBV10-1 and TRBJ2-1; 9 bases align to TRBD1. The CDR3 loop spans 15 amino acids. V gave up 1 base and J gave up 10 bases; unmatched junction bases: 8. CDR1 and CDR2 from the germline V gene are WNHNN and SYGVQD (reference sequence). CDR3 nucleotides: TGCGCCAGCAGTGAGTGGGGGACAGGGTCCTTCGAGCAGTTCTTC. This gives the protein CASSEWGTGSFEQFF.

The chain links TRBV7-2 to TRBJ1-1; the D is unclear. V lost 5 bases to trimming and J lost 0 bases, with 13 bases between them. This CDR3 is 15 amino acids long. Germline-derived CDR1 and CDR2 are SGHTA and FQGNSA. The CDR3 nucleotides read TGTGCCAGCAGCCCCAGACCGAGGGTGAACACTGAAGCTTTCTTT. It is translated as CASSPRPRVNTEAFF.

The chain recombines TRBV6-5 with TRBJ2-1; a possible D gene is TRBD2 (7 bases). Trimming removed 7 bases from V and 4 bases from J, with 17 bases in between. This CDR3 contains 15 residues. The germline CDR1 and CDR2 sequences are MNHEY and SVGAGI. In DNA, the CDR3 is TGTGCCAGCACCAGAGGGGGGGGGCTGTACAATGAGCAGTTCTTC. This codes for CASTRGGGLYNEQFF.

V gene TRBV7-7 combines with J gene TRBJ2-2; D might be TRBD2 (5 bases). Trimming shortened V by 5 bases and J by 1 base, and 11 bases separated the two germline ends. The CDR3 contains 15 residues. CDR1 is SSHAT and CDR2 is FNYEAQ in the germline V gene (reference sequence). CDR3 nucleotides: TGTGCCAGCAGCCCAGTCGGACTGAACACCGGGGAGCTGTTTTTT. Encoded protein: CASSPVGLNTGELFF. The full variable domain, its missing parts supplied by reference TRBV7-7 and TRBJ2-2, is GAGVSQSPRYKVTKRGQDVTLRCDPISSHATLYWYQQALGQGPEFLTYFNYEAQPDKSGLPSDRFSAERPEGSISTLTIQRTEQRDSAMYRCASSPVGLNTGELFFGEGSRLTVL.

V gene TRBV5-1 combines with J gene TRBJ2-3, with D unresolved. The CDR3 runs 15 residues. V was shortened by 2 bases and J by 6 bases, with 16 bases between the two germline ends. Germline lookup yields CDR1 SGHRS and CDR2 YFSETQ. CDR3: CASSFATDPQDTQYF. CDR3 in DNA: TGCGCCAGCAGCTTTGCGACCGACCCCCAGGATACGCAGTATTTT.